The 17 T cell receptor beta chains reported below all come from one sample, sequenced in a study of CD8 T cells in ankylosing spondylitis. MiXCR, applied by TCRdb to the 5' RACE reads, yields one record per CDR3 protein. Seen here are about 150,000 distinct CDR3 sequences, roughly 30% observed once, and the top ten hold over 5.5%. Sequencing used synovial fluid, either unsorted or a sorted T cell fraction (not recorded which). These receptors were obtained from a male donor with ankylosing spondylitis.

This clonotype was observed a handful of times. The V call is TRBV12-3 or TRBV12-4, the J call TRBJ1-2, with 8 bases that match TRBD1. CDR3 length equals 14 residues. The V gene end was trimmed by 6 bases and the J gene end by 0 bases; junction bases not matched to a gene: 3. The CDR3 protein is CASRRQGPNYGYTF. The DNA for the CDR3 is TGTGCCAGCAGGCGACAGGGGCCTAACTATGGCTACACCTTC.

This clonotype was observed at least ten times. The rearrangement links TRBV7-9 to TRBJ1-2; D is unclear. Germline V gene sequence: CDR1 SEHNR, CDR2 FQNEAQ (reference sequence). This CDR3 region has 16 residues. The germline V and J ends were trimmed by 0 bases and 0 bases, with 11 bases remaining between them. CDR3 in amino acids: CASSLALAASNYGYTF. The DNA for the CDR3 is TGTGCCAGCAGCTTAGCGCTGGCAGCCTCTAACTATGGCTACACCTTC.

This clonotype has more than one count but fewer than ten. The chain links TRBV25-1 to TRBJ1-1; D is perhaps TRBD1 (5 bases). CDR3 size: 14 residues. Trimming took off 1 base at V and 1 base at J, with 7 bases between the two ends. CDR1 is MGHDK and CDR2 is SYGVNS in the germline V gene. Here the CDR3 reads CASSELGENTEAFF. DNA of the CDR3: TGTGCCAGCAGTGAATTAGGGGAGAACACTGAAGCTTTCTTT.

The chain is built from TRBV5-6 and TRBJ2-3; D gene uncertain. Germline V gives CDR1 SGHDT, CDR2 YYEEEE. V lost 0 bases to trimming and J lost 3 bases, with 5 bases between them. CDR3 length: 13 amino acids. DNA for the CDR3: TGTGCCAGCAGCTTGGGCAGAACAGATACGCAGTATTTT. This translates into CASSLGRTDTQYF. The full variable domain, in which reference TRBV5-6 and TRBJ2-3 provide the parts outside the CDR3, is DAGVTQSPTHLIKTRGQQVTLRCSPKSGHDTVSWYQQALGQGPQFIFQYYEEEERQRGNFPDRFSGHQFPNYSSELNVNALLLGDSALYLCASSLGRTDTQYFGPGTRLTVL.

The genes are TRBV11-1 and TRBJ2-2, with 8 nucleotides matching TRBD2. Germline V CDR1 and CDR2: SGHAT, FQDESV (reference sequence). Trimming took 5 bases from V and 1 from J; bases not matched to a gene: 12. The CDR3 runs to 18 residues. In DNA form, the CDR3 reads TGTGCCAGCAGCGTAGGCCCTGAGCGGGAGAGGAACACCGGGGAGCTGTTTTTT. Its protein is CASSVGPERERNTGELFF.

This clonotype was seen only a few times. The chain has TRBV6-1 and TRBJ1-6; D gene uncertain. Germline-derived CDR1 and CDR2 are MNHNS and SASEGT. This CDR3 has 15 residues. V was cut by 4 bases and J by 0 bases, with 7 bases left in between. Written as DNA, the CDR3 is TGTGCCAGCAGTGCGGGGAGCTCCTATAATTCACCCCTCCACTTT. Amino acids: CASSAGSSYNSPLHF.

This clonotype has at least ten counts. The chain uses TRBV2 and TRBJ2-5; D may be TRBD2 (6 bases). V was cut by 7 bases and J by 4 bases, with 7 bases left in between. The CDR3 is made up of 11 amino acids. CDR1 is SNHLY, CDR2 FYNNEI, per germline. The CDR3 region has the DNA TGTGCCAGCATGCGGGGAGAGACCCAGTACTTC. Residues: CASMRGETQYF.

The chain employs TRBV12-3 or TRBV12-4 and TRBJ2-7; 7 nucleotides agree with TRBD1. The CDR3 runs to 12 residues. The J segment lost 6 bases and the V segment lost 5 bases, leaving 4 bases of the junction unmatched. The CDR3 loop is CASSTQGIEQYF. Written as DNA, the CDR3 is TGTGCCAGCAGTACACAGGGGATCGAGCAGTACTTC.

V usage is TRBV11-3 and J usage is TRBJ2-2; the D is unclear. V lost 5 bases to trimming and J lost 4 bases, with 17 bases between them. Germline V gene sequence: CDR1 SGHNT, CDR2 YENEEA. The CDR3 has 16 residues. CDR3 DNA: TGTGCCAGCAGCCCCCGCCCCGGGTTACTCACCGGGGAGCTGTTTTTT. This encodes CASSPRPGLLTGELFF.

V usage is TRBV20-1 and J usage is TRBJ2-7; D remains ambiguous. The CDR3 loop spans 16 amino acids. V was shortened by 1 base and J by 0 bases, with 16 bases between the two germline ends. Looked up from germline, CDR1 is DFQATT and CDR2 is SNEGSKA (reference sequence). CDR3: CSARGTLVGNSYEQYF. CDR3 in DNA: TGCAGTGCTAGAGGGACCTTGGTGGGGAACTCCTACGAGCAGTACTTC.

This clonotype was seen a handful of times. The chain links TRBV7-2 to TRBJ2-2; unclear D gene. V lost 1 base and J 5 bases, leaving 8 bases between the germline ends. Germline-derived CDR1 and CDR2 are SGHTA and FQGNSA. CDR3 size: 14 residues. The CDR3 loop reads CASSLVGRTGELFF. The CDR3 DNA follows: TGTGCCAGCAGCTTAGTCGGTAGGACCGGGGAGCTGTTTTTT. The variable domain in full, with the rest retrieved from reference TRBV7-2 and TRBJ2-2, is GAGVSQSPSNKVTEKGKDVELRCDPISGHTALYWYRQSLGQGLEFLIYFQGNSAPDKSGLPSDRFSAERTGGSVSTLTIQRTQQEDSAVYLCASSLVGRTGELFFGEGSRLTVL.

V usage is TRBV25-1 and J usage is TRBJ2-1; the match to TRBD1 covers 7 bases. The CDR3 totals 12 residues. CDR1 is MGHDK, CDR2 SYGVNS, per germline. Trimming took 8 bases from V and 6 from J; bases not matched to a gene: 4. The CDR3 DNA is TGTGCCAGCGAGGGACAGATCAATGAGCAGTTCTTC. As protein: CASEGQINEQFF.

This clonotype came up a few times. The chain recombines TRBV2 with TRBJ1-2; perhaps TRBD1 as D (6 bases). Germline V gives CDR1 SNHLY, CDR2 FYNNEI. V lost 3 bases and J lost 4, with 12 bases in between. The CDR3 totals 14 residues. The CDR3 nucleotides are TGTGCCAGCAGTGAGGGGGGGGCCGGCTATGGCTACACCTTC. Residues: CASSEGGAGYGYTF.

This clonotype was counted between two and nine times. The CDR3 protein is CASSSRGSGSGNEQFF. The CDR3 DNA reads TGTGCCAGCAGCTCCAGGGGCAGCGGGAGTGGTAATGAGCAGTTCTTC. The chain carries TRBV9 and TRBJ2-1, with 8 bases fitting TRBD2. The CDR3 contains 16 residues. V trimming: 4 bases; J trimming: 7 bases; junction bases outside the gene matches: 13. Germline CDR1 is SGDLS and CDR2 is YYNGEE.

The chain joins TRBV7-2 to TRBJ2-3; D not resolved. V was clipped by 0 bases and J by 3 bases, with 7 bases between them. CDR1 SGHTA and CDR2 FQGNSA come from the germline V gene. CDR3 length equals 14 residues. In DNA, the CDR3 is TGTGCCAGCAGCTTAGCGGTAGGGACAGATACGCAGTATTTT. This codes for CASSLAVGTDTQYF.

This clonotype appeared a single time. The gene calls are TRBV9 and TRBJ2-3, with 8 nucleotides matching TRBD2. The CDR3 runs to 16 residues. V lost 0 bases, J lost 2 bases, and 5 bases stayed unmatched. The germline V gene has CDR1 SGDLS and CDR2 YYNGEE. The CDR3 coding sequence is TGTGCCAGCAGCGTAGGGGGCGGGGGGCCCACAGATACGCAGTATTTT. Residues: CASSVGGGGPTDTQYF.

This clonotype has a handful of counts. The V gene is TRBV29-1, the J gene TRBJ2-1; 9 positions match TRBD1. Germline lookup yields CDR1 SQVTM and CDR2 ANQGSEA. The CDR3 length is 14 residues. The V and J ends lost 4 bases and 4 bases, in that order; junction bases with no gene match: 5. The CDR3 region is CSVGGTGRYNEQFF. The CDR3 coding sequence is TGCAGCGTTGGGGGGACAGGGAGGTACAATGAGCAGTTCTTC.